This T cell receptor beta chain comes out of a study of cytomegalovirus exposure and HLA in healthy donors (dated by TCRdb to about 2017). Turning to the overall study: An earlier analysis of 587 of the donors reported under 300 Gb of sequence data and 95 million to 130 million unique TCR beta sequences obtained from roughly 180 million T cells. An earlier analysis of several hundred of the donors applied high-throughput TCR beta sequencing to assess whether each TCR beta V gene segment acted as functional or pseudogenic. All discovery cohort repertoires had been generated using a single sequencing platform. The study used immunosequencing to profile the T cell repertoires of around 600 subjects and linked those repertoires to cytomegalovirus serostatus. Typing coverage differed by locus: A, B, C, DRB1 and DQB1 were typed in about 620-640 donors, DQA1 in roughly 500, DPA1 in some 610, and DPB1 in approximately 450. In the later analysis, no new phenotypic data were used to find candidate immune exposures; instead, reliance was placed on TCR beta sequences and their occurrence across donors. A later genetic analysis took genome-wide SNP genotypes for about three fifths of the roughly 670 donors and used that subset as a discovery cohort. HLA typing covered class I and class II loci at four-digit resolution. About 280 gigabases of sequencing data and 70 million to 85 million unique TCR sequences were included in an early release covering 500 to 750 HLA-typed donors. Alongside the repertoire data, information on donor age, sex, ethnicity and CMV serostatus was compiled. The study combined high-throughput TCR immunosequencing, statistical association of individual TCRs with disease status, and machine learning to predict cytomegalovirus infection status. A handful of DR-DQ haplotypes were handled as single units for association and clustering because linkage in the cohort was strong. A separate validation cohort of roughly 130 different subjects was used in addition to the roughly 670-subject first cohort. The study aimed to test whether cataloging public T cell receptors could reveal signatures of past pathogen exposure. Among a few hundred genotyped donors of the cohort, an average of approximately 250,000 unique TCR beta nucleotide sequences were sequenced per donor, about a sixth of them non-productive. Of the 300 to 450 genotyped donors, around 81% fell in the genetic ancestry cluster associated with self-reported Caucasian donors. To study patterns of TCR occurrence, a later analysis re-analyzed previously published TCR beta repertoires from 666 donors and added high-resolution HLA genotyping.

The method was the immunoSEQ multiplex PCR assay. The multiplex PCR relied on a mix of 60 forward primers for TCR Vbeta segments and 13 reverse primers for TCR Jbeta segments. The CDR3 region of rearranged TCR beta genes was amplified from genomic DNA by a multiplex PCR assay. On the Illumina HiSeq System, the amplified TCR beta libraries were sequenced as 87-base-pair reads. The study's own analysis went as follows. A later analysis tallied around 82 million unique TCR beta chains across the 666 repertoires, and 10 million to 11 million of those chains were shared by two or more donors. Raw reads were error-corrected and collapsed into unique sequences by a nearest-neighbor algorithm in which closely related sequences were merged to remove PCR and sequencing errors. Alignment of CDR3 sequences to IMGT reference sequences was used to assign V, D and J gene segments. For a sequence to be retained, a match of at least six nucleotides to both a V gene segment and a J gene segment was required. A rearrangement was called productive if the CDR3 had no stop codons and remained in frame with V and J, and every other rearrangement was called non-productive. CDR3 was defined by IMGT convention, running from the second conserved V-encoded cysteine to the conserved J-encoded phenylalanine. Sequences without an unambiguous match to a single V gene segment were excluded from the earlier analysis of several hundred of the donors. In an earlier analysis of a few hundred of the donors, a V segment was called functional when productive rearrangements were above 56.7%, and segregating when the standard deviation between donors exceeded 5%. A statistical classification framework was built for diagnosing cytomegalovirus status from the catalog of TCR beta chain sequences. A later analysis assigned V and J genes by comparing TCR nucleotide sequences with IMGT/GENE-DB human TR gene sequences. The TCRdist pipeline was used in a later analysis to assign CDR3 sequences and most-parsimonious VDJ recombination scenarios. A later analysis defined each TCR beta chain by its CDR3 amino acid sequence plus V-gene family, and excluded reads lacking a unique V-gene family. In a later analysis, nearly 600 highly shared, low-generation-probability nucleotide sequences were removed to address suspected cross-contamination and a sequencing artifact. In a later analysis, a clonal expansion index was calculated for each public chain from normalized within-repertoire ranks of inferred template counts. In a later analysis, generation probabilities were computed using a VDJ recombination model fitted to out-of-frame rearrangements, and the results were checked against IGoR. In a later analysis, TCR-TCR, TCR-HLA and TCR-CMV co-occurrence was scored with hypergeometric tests, and a repertoire-size bias correction was applied to TCR pairs. A later analysis estimated false discovery rates by permuting HLA or CMV assignments 20 times. In a later analysis, co-occurring TCRs were grouped using DBSCAN, with TCRdist sequence similarity added in when clustering inside HLA-allele-positive subsets. For co-occurrence clustering, repertoires with fewer than 30,000 or more than 120,000 public chains were excluded, along with several repertoires with anomalous nucleotide sharing. As stored in TCRdb, this immuneACCESS dataset retains in-frame rearrangements with V and J assigned. A fraction of the clones does not appear; measured against another copy, unresolved V genes explain less than half of the discrepancy, and the remainder lacks a known reason. The V and J calls and clone size are taken from that table; D and trimming were inferred from the DNA. This sample comprises about 180,000 clones, 70% to 80% of them detected only once. The ten largest clones capture roughly 1.5% of the sample.

The cohort consisted of approximately 670 healthy bone marrow donors. At the time of sampling, every cohort member was nominally healthy, though immune exposures that went unrecorded were likely present. The donor tested CMV seronegative and was one of the 352 seronegative cohort members. A peripheral blood sample was provided by each donor, and peripheral blood mononuclear cells were used for TCR beta sequencing. Genomic DNA was extracted from the blood cell samples with the Qiagen DNeasy Blood Extraction Kit. The germline V gene supplies CDR1 MRHNA and CDR2 SNTAGT. The CDR3 goes from the cysteine to the phenylalanine over 15 residues. Solely the CDR3 DNA is kept, with 45 bases framed from the first base. Trimming takes 9 bases off V and 5 bases off J; junction bases not matched to a gene: 15. Points on this clone: There is no known antigen for this receptor. No clone much larger than this one lies a single base away; base qualities are absent.

The research as a whole found: The only immune exposure information available for the cohort was CMV serostatus. In a later analysis, HLA-associated TCR beta chains showed more clonal expansion and lower generation probabilities than non-associated chains that were equally common. A further reported finding was that TCR beta sequences accurately predicted the HLA-A and HLA-B alleles for most subjects in the first cohort. A few of the identified cytomegalovirus-associated TCR beta chains were confirmed in vitro to be specific for cytomegalovirus antigens. A later genetic analysis reported fewer N-insertions in productive TCRs among donors in an Asian-associated ancestry cluster than the roughly 650-donor mean. Only TCR beta chains were sequenced in this cohort, and the absence of alpha or paired-chain data limited detectable features. According to a later analysis, parvovirus B19, influenza, CMV and Epstein-Barr virus appeared linked to several top co-occurrence clusters. Because counts were too low, some 17 rarely observed V segments, including chromosome 9 orphons, were excluded from the earlier analysis of roughly 580 of the donors. A total of 150 or so TCR beta chains were listed by the study as associated with cytomegalovirus. Specific HLA alleles were associated with 15,000 to 20,000 TCR beta sequences at a false discovery rate of 0.05 in a later analysis. In an earlier analysis of approximately 590 of the donors, most TCR beta V segments appeared in productive rearrangements about 90% or about 30% of the time, broadly matching IMGT annotations. Correlated functional status among segregating V segments might be attributable to linkage disequilibrium, but an unknown experimental factor could not be ruled out. Because HLA typing was unavailable for some donors at each locus, only the typed subset was used in association tests. Most TCR sequences were seen in very few donors, while some public TCRs were found in many individuals. A cluster of highly shared sequence variants was judged likely to be a technical artifact of the sequencing pipeline. Some IMGT-functional V segments, including TRBV6-2 and TRBV6-3, could not be distinguished by the 87-base-pair reads and were therefore excluded. Strong co-occurrence of HLA alleles, especially DR and DQ, made assigning TCR associations to individual alleles difficult. The classifier was reported to diagnose cytomegalovirus status with high specificity and sensitivity in both the original and validation cohorts. A later analysis found that TCR association rates varied across HLA loci, with DRB1 alleles showing the most associated TCRs and HLA-C alleles the fewest. In a later genetic analysis, a missense DCLRE1C variant was associated with V-gene and J-gene trimming of TCR beta chains, and the association was replicated in an independent cohort. According to the authors, the approach could potentially be generalized to other disease states and immunological phenotypes. A later analysis found that most CMV-associated TCR beta chains appeared HLA-restricted, with HLA associations seemingly driven largely by CMV exposure. Sequencing depth was assumed to be roughly uniform across donors in the presence/absence analyses, though that assumption may not hold.

Sequenced material: PBMCs. The chain is made from TRBV6-4 and TRBJ1-1; TRBD1 fits 7 bases in the junction. The receptor was isolated from a man aged 18 to 29 in good health and CMV-seronegative. The CDR3 region: CASIRDRQWRTEAFF. The sequence in DNA is TGTGCCAGTATCCGGGACAGACAGTGGCGGACTGAAGCTTTCTTT.